This T cell receptor beta chain was identified in a study of blood T cell repertoires in COVID-19. Enrollment of patients from Seattle took place during active infection, with longitudinal follow-up. The repertoire was sequenced with immunoSEQ multiplex PCR; TCRdb's copy has only in-frame clones and lacks some. The table has 70,000 or so clones, around four fifths seen once. This TCR derives from a man aged 55-75 years with COVID-19, enrolled during active disease. Sequencing was done on a sample of peripheral blood.

This chain's CDR3 is CASSWGVTEAFF. The CDR3 nucleotides read TGTGCCAGCAGCTGGGGGGTAACTGAAGCTTTCTTT. The chain joins TRBV25-1 to TRBJ1-1, with D possibly matching TRBD1 (5 bases). From germline, CDR1 is MGHDK and CDR2 SYGVNS. Trimming removed 6 bases at V and 5 bases at J, with 10 bases between. CDR3 length equals 12 residues.